The entry below gives a single T cell receptor beta chain sequence along with its context. This sample stems from a study of blood T cell repertoires in COVID-19. The germline V gene has CDR1 MNHNY and CDR2 SVGAGI (reference sequence). This CDR3 has 15 amino acids. Trimming took 7 bases from V and 6 from J; bases not matched to a gene: 10. Assay used: immunoSEQ multiplex PCR; TCRdb lists only in-frame clones, some missing. The sample consists of fewer than 300,000 clones, roughly 84% of them appearing once. The sample taken for sequencing was peripheral blood. This clonotype was obtained from a human donor with COVID-19, enrolled during active disease. The donor label of this sample is uncertain. The rearrangement joins TRBV6-6 to TRBJ2-2, with 8 bases identical to TRBD2. CDR3 coding DNA: TGTGCCAGCAACCAACGGGGGACTAGGGCCGGGGAGCTGTTTTTT. It codes for CASNQRGTRAGELFF.